The rows below give T cell receptor beta chains drawn from one sample of a study of shared clonotypes between healthy human individuals. The table came from immunoSEQ multiplex PCR; TCRdb's copy has only in-frame clones and leaves some out. The sample holds fewer than 1.6 million clones; just under 99% are singletons and the top ten take approximately 0.4%. Sequenced sample: naive CD4+ T cells sorted from blood. The source of these receptors is a man aged 25 to 40 in good health. Both conserved end residues are part of each CDR3. The D gene is left open where the match is weak. The size of a clone is reported for some rows only, either as once, few or many, or as a class for expanded clones.

V gene	clone size	D gene	J gene	CDR3 protein	CDR3 DNA
TRBV7-9	NA	NA	TRBJ2-3	CASRHLTKNTDTQYF	TGTGCCAGCAGACATCTAACGAAGAACACAGATACGCAGTATTTT
TRBV7-9	NA	NA	TRBJ1-4	CASSLGLLGGGLEKLFF	TGTGCCAGCAGCTTAGGGCTCCTCGGAGGTGGCTTGGAAAAACTGTTTTTT
TRBV10-3	NA	TRBD2	TRBJ2-7	CASEGLAGNGEQYF	TGTGCCAGCGAGGGACTAGCGGGAAATGGCGAGCAGTACTTC
TRBV6-5	NA	TRBD1	TRBJ2-1	CASSPGTGVYNEQFF	TGTGCCAGCAGTCCCGGGACAGGGGTTTACAATGAGCAGTTCTTC
TRBV11-3	NA	NA	TRBJ1-1	CASSLQGNTEAFF	TGTGCCAGCAGCCTACAGGGGAACACTGAAGCTTTCTTT
TRBV19	NA	NA	TRBJ2-6	CASRISGANVLTF	TGTGCCAGTAGGATCTCTGGGGCCAACGTCCTGACTTTC
TRBV5-5	NA	NA	TRBJ1-4	CASSPPGIEEKLFF	TGTGCCAGCAGCCCCCCAGGGATCGAGGAAAAACTGTTTTTT
TRBV7-7	NA	TRBD1	TRBJ1-4	CASSSGQGEKLFF	TGTGCTAGCAGCTCGGGACAGGGTGAAAAACTGTTTTTT
TRBV19	NA	NA	TRBJ2-1	CASSMTEGTYNEQFF	TGTGCCAGTAGTATGACCGAGGGCACCTACAATGAGCAGTTCTTC
TRBV5-1	NA	NA	TRBJ2-7	CASSLETSSYEQYF	TGCGCCAGCAGCTTGGAAACGAGCTCCTACGAGCAGTACTTC
TRBV13	NA	NA	TRBJ2-7	CASSLRVAYEQYF	TGTGCCAGCAGCCTCAGGGTAGCCTACGAGCAGTACTTC
TRBV15	NA	TRBD1	TRBJ1-5	CATSTQTGGNQPQHF	TGTGCCACCAGCACCCAGACAGGGGGGAATCAGCCCCAGCATTTT
TRBV27	NA	NA	TRBJ2-2	CASSLRGGTGELFF	TGTGCCAGCAGTTTAAGGGGGGGAACCGGGGAGCTGTTTTTT
TRBV19	NA	NA	TRBJ1-1	CAAARGFGGTEAFF	TGTGCCGCCGCCCGGGGTTTTGGGGGGACTGAAGCTTTCTTT
TRBV28	NA	TRBD2	TRBJ2-5	CASSGLAGEETQYF	TGTGCCAGCAGTGGACTAGCGGGAGAAGAGACCCAGTACTTC
TRBV29-1	NA	NA	TRBJ2-5	CSVLDRGETQYF	TGCAGCGTTCTGGACCGGGGTGAGACCCAGTACTTC
TRBV6-1	NA	NA	TRBJ1-1	CASSELENTEAFF	TGTGCCAGCAGTGAATTGGAGAACACTGAAGCTTTCTTT
TRBV18	NA	TRBD1	TRBJ2-5	CASSPETGQETQYF	TGTGCCAGCTCACCAGAGACAGGGCAAGAGACCCAGTACTTC
TRBV10-3	NA	NA	TRBJ2-1	CAISELGEQFF	TGTGCCATCAGTGAATTGGGTGAGCAGTTCTTC
TRBV29-1	NA	TRBD2	TRBJ2-7	CSVAGGGVKGFYEQYF	TGCAGCGTTGCGGGAGGGGGGGTTAAGGGATTTTACGAGCAGTACTTC
TRBV6-1	NA	NA	TRBJ1-4	CASSVGWKDEKLFF	TGTGCCAGCAGTGTTGGGTGGAAGGATGAAAAACTGTTTTTT
TRBV5-4	NA	TRBD2	TRBJ2-5	CASSWALAGGGETQYF	TGTGCCAGCAGCTGGGCTTTAGCGGGAGGAGGAGAGACCCAGTACTTC
TRBV9	NA	TRBD1	TRBJ2-5	CASSVLGTGKPQETQYF	TGTGCCAGCAGCGTATTGGGGACAGGGAAACCTCAAGAGACCCAGTACTTC
TRBV11-2	NA	TRBD2	TRBJ2-7	CASSPGTNSYEQYF	TGTGCCAGCAGCCCAGGGACTAACTCCTACGAGCAGTACTTC
TRBV19	NA	TRBD2	TRBJ2-7	CASSRGGPYEQYF	TGTGCCAGTAGTAGGGGAGGGCCATACGAGCAGTACTTC
TRBV25-1	once	TRBD1	TRBJ2-3	CASSDSQGAGDTQYF	TGTGCCAGCAGTGATTCGCAGGGGGCAGGAGATACGCAGTATTTT
TRBV4-3	NA	TRBD2	TRBJ2-3	CASSSGTSGSTDTQYF	TGCGCCAGCAGCTCCGGGACTAGCGGGAGCACAGATACGCAGTATTTT
TRBV15	NA	TRBD1	TRBJ1-5	CATSLRDRVNQPQHF	TGTGCCACCAGCCTCCGGGACAGGGTCAATCAGCCCCAGCATTTT
TRBV5-1	NA	NA	TRBJ1-3	CASSFGTDSGNTIYF	TGCGCCAGCAGCTTTGGGACGGACTCTGGAAACACCATATATTTT
TRBV11-3	once	NA	TRBJ2-4	CASSLGFLAKNIQYF	TGTGCCAGCAGCTTAGGGTTCCTAGCCAAAAACATTCAGTACTTC
TRBV7-9	NA	NA	TRBJ1-5	CASSSTGAGESQPQHF	TGTGCCAGCAGCTCGACCGGGGCTGGGGAGAGTCAGCCCCAGCATTTT
TRBV9	NA	NA	TRBJ2-1	CASSVQHVPEEQFF	TGTGCCAGCAGCGTACAACACGTGCCGGAGGAGCAGTTCTTC
TRBV11-3	NA	NA	TRBJ2-2	CASSRGSNTGELFF	TGTGCCAGCAGCCGAGGGTCCAACACCGGGGAGCTGTTTTTT
TRBV28	NA	TRBD1	TRBJ1-1	CASSVRDRGRPTEAFF	TGTGCCAGCAGTGTCCGGGACAGGGGGCGGCCCACTGAAGCTTTCTTT
TRBV28	NA	NA	TRBJ2-7	CASSFPPVSWRFYEQYF	TGTGCCAGCAGTTTCCCCCCCGTGAGTTGGAGATTCTACGAGCAGTACTTC
TRBV18	NA	NA	TRBJ2-1	CASSPPAGLHYNEQFF	TGTGCCAGCTCACCACCGGCGGGACTTCACTACAATGAGCAGTTCTTC
TRBV19	NA	TRBD1	TRBJ1-1	CASSIGTGRTEAFF	TGTGCCAGTAGTATTGGGACAGGAAGGACTGAAGCTTTCTTT
TRBV18	NA	TRBD2	TRBJ2-7	CASSPSGRAYEQYF	TGTGCCAGCTCCCCTAGCGGGAGAGCGTACGAGCAGTACTTC
TRBV5-1	NA	TRBD2	TRBJ2-2	CASSSTLAGGPTGELFF	TGCGCCAGCAGCTCCACCCTAGCGGGAGGGCCCACCGGGGAGCTGTTTTTT
TRBV7-3	NA	NA	TRBJ2-3	CASSLTLQGFGTDTQYF	TGTGCCAGCAGCTTAACGTTACAGGGCTTCGGCACAGATACGCAGTATTTT
TRBV9	NA	TRBD1	TRBJ2-7	CASSVETGKHEQYF	TGTGCCAGCAGCGTAGAGACAGGGAAGCACGAGCAGTACTTC
TRBV28	NA	TRBD2	TRBJ2-1	CASSTVASGRGRNEQFF	TGTGCCAGCAGTACAGTAGCTTCCGGGAGGGGTAGGAATGAGCAGTTCTTC
TRBV27	NA	TRBD1	TRBJ1-2	CASSRRTGEGYTF	TGTGCCAGCAGCCGACGGACAGGGGAAGGCTACACCTTC
TRBV7-2	once	NA	TRBJ1-2	CASTRSGGYTF	TGTGCCAGCACCCGGAGCGGTGGCTACACCTTC
TRBV19	NA	NA	TRBJ2-3	CASRAGPSTDTQYF	TGTGCCAGTAGAGCGGGTCCTAGCACAGATACGCAGTATTTT
TRBV5-4	NA	NA	TRBJ2-5	CASSFNGMGLTEETQYF	TGTGCCAGCAGCTTTAACGGGATGGGTTTGACAGAAGAGACCCAGTACTTC
TRBV4-3	NA	NA	TRBJ1-2	CASSQELGQQYGYTF	TGCGCCAGCAGCCAAGAGCTAGGACAGCAATATGGCTACACCTTC
TRBV30	NA	TRBD1	TRBJ2-7	CAWGTGGEQYF	TGTGCCTGGGGGACAGGGGGCGAGCAGTACTTC
TRBV27	NA	TRBD1	TRBJ2-1	CASSMDRGSYNEQFF	TGTGCCAGCAGTATGGACAGGGGATCCTACAATGAGCAGTTCTTC
TRBV7-8	NA	TRBD1	TRBJ2-6	CASSRTWTGVVSGANVLTF	TGTGCCAGCAGTCGAACCTGGACAGGGGTCGTCTCTGGGGCCAACGTCCTGACTTTC
TRBV5-1	once	NA	TRBJ2-1	CASSSLAFEEDEQFF	TGCGCCAGCAGCTCCCTAGCGTTCGAGGAGGATGAGCAGTTCTTC
TRBV7-8	NA	NA	TRBJ1-2	CASSQGRIINYGYTF	TGTGCCAGCAGCCAAGGACGGATCATTAACTATGGCTACACCTTC
TRBV15	once	TRBD1	TRBJ2-6	CATSSRDRVSGANVLTF	TGTGCCACCAGCTCCCGGGACAGGGTGTCTGGGGCCAACGTCCTGACTTTC